A single T cell receptor (beta chain) is shown here with its context. In the authors' methods: Amplification from reference gene primers served as the basis for estimated nucleated cell counts. The table came from immunoSEQ multiplex PCR; TCRdb's copy has only in-frame clones and leaves some out. V and J calls and clone size come straight from that table; D and trimming were deduced from the DNA. The repertoire consists of around 97,000 clones, with roughly 87% occurring once and the leading ten covering 6.2%. This sample is drawn from a study of blood T cell repertoires in COVID-19. Overall study: Sources were T cells, B-cell-depleted T cells, or PBMCs; the material itself was cDNA or gDNA.

The sample taken for sequencing was peripheral blood. This TCR was recovered from a human donor in a cohort sampled during active COVID-19.

The CDR3 DNA is TGTGCCACCACGGGGAGGGGTAATTCACCCCTCCACTTT. This encodes CATTGRGNSPLHF. The chain uses TRBV13 and TRBJ1-6; TRBD1 is a possible D gene (5 bases). The germline V gene encodes CDR1 PRHDT and CDR2 FYEKMQ (reference sequence). This CDR3 is built from 13 residues. The V end was cut by 10 bases, the J end by 6 bases, with 13 bases between.